The 4 T cell receptor beta chains presented below share a single source sample, sequenced in a study of regulatory T cells in long-lasting Graves disease. The time point here: newly diagnosed GD, antithyroid drugs for less than 3 months. PBMC-derived RNA was used for the TCR library. In building TCR beta libraries, iRepertoire HTBI primers were used together with Arm-PCR of CDR3 regions. One entry per CDR3 protein results from TCRdb running MiXCR on the multiplex PCR reads. The sample lists fewer than 350,000 distinct CDR3 sequences, 15% to 20% occurring once. The specimen was peripheral blood mononuclear cells (PBMCs), collected at new diagnosis, from a patient treated with antithyroid drugs. These receptors all come from a female donor with Graves disease.

This clonotype was picked up many times. The chain combines TRBV11-3 with TRBJ2-7; D not certain. Germline V gene sequence: CDR1 SGHNT, CDR2 YENEEA. V shed 2 bases and J shed 2 bases, with 13 bases lying between them. The CDR3 contains 15 residues. CDR3 sequence (DNA): TGTGCCAGCAGCTTACGGAAGCCACCCACCTACGAGCAGTACTTC. It codes for CASSLRKPPTYEQYF.

V is TRBV5-6 and J is TRBJ2-5; no clear D. This CDR3 comprises 15 residues. V lost 4 bases and J lost 5, with 18 bases in between. Germline assignment: CDR1 SGHDT and CDR2 YYEEEE. The CDR3 coding sequence is TGTGCCAGCAGCGCACCCGTTATTCGTGAGGAGACCCAGTACTTC. Residues: CASSAPVIREETQYF.

The rearrangement links TRBV15 to TRBJ2-1; tentative D call: TRBD2 (6 bases). V lost 0 bases and J lost 0, with 9 bases in between. The germline V gene has CDR1 LNHNV and CDR2 YYDKDF (reference sequence). There are 16 residues in the CDR3. The CDR3, as DNA: TGTGCCACCAGCAGAGATAGCGGCAGCTCCTACAATGAGCAGTTCTTC. This gives the protein CATSRDSGSSYNEQFF.

This clonotype has a count of ten or more. This sequence joins TRBV30 and TRBJ1-4, with D perhaps matching TRBD1 (5 bases). Germline V gene sequence: CDR1 GTSNPN, CDR2 SVGIG (reference sequence). This CDR3 is built from 14 residues. Between the trimmed V and J ends, which lost 3 bases and 10 bases, there was a span of 18 bases. The CDR3 DNA is TGTGCCTGGAGCCCGGGTTGGGGGAGGGGAAAACTGTTTTTT. Protein product: CAWSPGWGRGKLFF.